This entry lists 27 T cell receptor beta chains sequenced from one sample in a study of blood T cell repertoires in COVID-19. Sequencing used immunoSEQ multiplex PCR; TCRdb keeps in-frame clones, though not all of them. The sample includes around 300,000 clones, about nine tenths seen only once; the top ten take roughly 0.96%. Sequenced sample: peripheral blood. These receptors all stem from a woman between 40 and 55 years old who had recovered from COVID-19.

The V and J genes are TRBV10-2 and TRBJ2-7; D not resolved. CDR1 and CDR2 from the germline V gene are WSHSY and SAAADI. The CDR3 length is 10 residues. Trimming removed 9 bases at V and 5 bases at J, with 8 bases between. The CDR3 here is CASGADEQYF. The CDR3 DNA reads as TGCGCCAGTGGAGCTGACGAGCAGTACTTC.

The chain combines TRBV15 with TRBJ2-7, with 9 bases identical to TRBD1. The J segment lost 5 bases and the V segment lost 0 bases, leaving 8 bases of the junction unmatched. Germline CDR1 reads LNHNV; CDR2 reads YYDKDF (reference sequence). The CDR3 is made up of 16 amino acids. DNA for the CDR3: TGTGCCACCAGCAGAGAACCGGGACAGGGTGCCGACGAGCAGTACTTC. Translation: CATSREPGQGADEQYF.

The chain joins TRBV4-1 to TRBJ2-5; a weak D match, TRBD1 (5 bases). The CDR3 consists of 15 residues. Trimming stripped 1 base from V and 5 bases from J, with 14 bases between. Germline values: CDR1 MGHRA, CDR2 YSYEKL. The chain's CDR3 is CASSQVWGQGETQYF. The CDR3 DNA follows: TGCGCCAGCAGCCAAGTTTGGGGCCAGGGCGAGACCCAGTACTTC.

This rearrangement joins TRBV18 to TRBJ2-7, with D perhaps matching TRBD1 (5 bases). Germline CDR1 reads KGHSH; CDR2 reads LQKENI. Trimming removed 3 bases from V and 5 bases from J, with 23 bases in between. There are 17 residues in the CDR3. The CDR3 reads CASSPPLWAGLNNEQYF. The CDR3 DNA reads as TGTGCCAGCTCACCTCCCCTATGGGCAGGGCTCAACAACGAGCAGTACTTC.

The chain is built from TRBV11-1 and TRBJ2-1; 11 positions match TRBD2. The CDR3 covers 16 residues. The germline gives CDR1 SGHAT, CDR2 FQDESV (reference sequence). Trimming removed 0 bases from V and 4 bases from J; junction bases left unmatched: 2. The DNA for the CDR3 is TGTGCCAGCAGCTTAGCCGGGACTAGCGGATACAATGAGCAGTTCTTC. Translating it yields CASSLAGTSGYNEQFF.

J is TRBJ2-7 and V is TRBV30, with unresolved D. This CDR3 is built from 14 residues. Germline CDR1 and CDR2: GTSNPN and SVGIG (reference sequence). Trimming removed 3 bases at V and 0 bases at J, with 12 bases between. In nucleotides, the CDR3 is TGTGCCTGGAGCCGCGGTCAGAGCTCCTACGAGCAGTACTTC. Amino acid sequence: CAWSRGQSSYEQYF. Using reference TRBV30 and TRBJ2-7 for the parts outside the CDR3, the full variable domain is SQTIHQWPATLVQPVGSPLSLECTVEGTSNPNLYWYRQAAGRGLQLLFYSVGIGQISSEVPQNLSASRPQDRQFILSSKKLLLSDSGFYLCAWSRGQSSYEQYFGPGTRLTVT.

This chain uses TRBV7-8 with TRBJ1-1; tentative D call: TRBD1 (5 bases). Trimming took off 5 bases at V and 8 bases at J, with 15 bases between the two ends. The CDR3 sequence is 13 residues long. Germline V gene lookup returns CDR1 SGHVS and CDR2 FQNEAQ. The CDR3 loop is CASSDPREVEAFF. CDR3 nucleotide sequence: TGTGCCAGCAGCGACCCCAGGGAGGTAGAAGCTTTCTTT.

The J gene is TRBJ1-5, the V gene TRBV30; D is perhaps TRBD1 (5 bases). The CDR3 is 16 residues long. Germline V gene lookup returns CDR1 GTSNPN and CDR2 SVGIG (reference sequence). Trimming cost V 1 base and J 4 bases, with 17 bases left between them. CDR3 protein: CAWSGLGDLGNQPQHF. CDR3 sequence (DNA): TGTGCCTGGAGTGGGCTAGGGGATTTGGGAAATCAGCCCCAGCATTTT.

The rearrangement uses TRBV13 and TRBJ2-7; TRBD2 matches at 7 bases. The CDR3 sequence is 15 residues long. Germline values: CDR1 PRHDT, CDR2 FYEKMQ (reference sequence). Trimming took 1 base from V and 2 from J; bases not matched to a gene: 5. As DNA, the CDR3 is TGTGCCAGCAGCTTAGTGACTAGCAGAGCCTACGAGCAGTACTTC. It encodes CASSLVTSRAYEQYF.

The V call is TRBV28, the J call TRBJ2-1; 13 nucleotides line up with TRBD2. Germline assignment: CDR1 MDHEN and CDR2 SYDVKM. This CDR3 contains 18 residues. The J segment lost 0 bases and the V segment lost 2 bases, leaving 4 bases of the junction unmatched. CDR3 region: CASSLLGTSGISYNEQFF. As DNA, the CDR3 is TGTGCCAGCAGTTTACTGGGGACTAGCGGGATCTCCTACAATGAGCAGTTCTTC.

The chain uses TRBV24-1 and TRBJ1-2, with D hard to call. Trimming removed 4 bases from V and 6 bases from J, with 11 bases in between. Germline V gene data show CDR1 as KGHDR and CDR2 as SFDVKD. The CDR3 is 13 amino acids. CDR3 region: CATSEAGTDGYTF. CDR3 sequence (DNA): TGTGCCACCAGTGAGGCGGGTACTGATGGCTACACCTTC.

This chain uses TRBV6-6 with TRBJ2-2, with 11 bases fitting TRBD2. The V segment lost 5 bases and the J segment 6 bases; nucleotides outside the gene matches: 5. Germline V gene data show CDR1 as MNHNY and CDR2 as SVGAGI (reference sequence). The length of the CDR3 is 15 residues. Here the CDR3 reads CASSLLAGVSGELFF. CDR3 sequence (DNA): TGTGCCAGCAGTCTACTAGCGGGAGTTTCCGGGGAGCTGTTTTTT.

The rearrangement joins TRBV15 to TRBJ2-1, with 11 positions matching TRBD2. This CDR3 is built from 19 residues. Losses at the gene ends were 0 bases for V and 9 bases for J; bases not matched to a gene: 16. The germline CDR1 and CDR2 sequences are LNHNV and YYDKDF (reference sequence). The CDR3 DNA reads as TGTGCCACCAGCAGAGATTCCGCGGGGACGGGTAGCGGGAGGGGTGAGCAGTTCTTC. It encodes CATSRDSAGTGSGRGEQFF.

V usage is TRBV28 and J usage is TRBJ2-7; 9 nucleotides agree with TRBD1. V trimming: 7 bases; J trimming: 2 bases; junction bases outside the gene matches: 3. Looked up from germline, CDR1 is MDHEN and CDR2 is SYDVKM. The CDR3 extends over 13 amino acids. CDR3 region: CASTRQGAYEQYF. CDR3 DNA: TGTGCCAGCACCCGACAGGGGGCCTACGAGCAGTACTTC.

Here the CDR3 reads CASSTDRFSNQPQHF. In nucleotides, the CDR3 is TGTGCCAGTAGTACTGACAGATTTAGCAATCAGCCCCAGCATTTT. The chain couples TRBV19 to TRBJ1-5; a weak D match, TRBD1 (5 bases). The CDR3 consists of 15 residues. Germline lookup yields CDR1 LNHDA and CDR2 SQIVND (reference sequence). Trimming left V 4 bases short and J 0 bases short, with 10 bases between.

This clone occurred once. The CDR3 sequence: CASSVVGTGPQETQYF. The CDR3 region has the DNA TGCGCCAGCAGCGTAGTCGGGACAGGACCCCAAGAGACCCAGTACTTC. The chain couples TRBV5-1 to TRBJ2-5; 8 bases fit TRBD1. The V gene end was trimmed by 4 bases and the J gene end by 1 base; junction bases not matched to a gene: 9. Germline CDR1 reads SGHRS; CDR2 reads YFSETQ. The CDR3 covers 16 residues.

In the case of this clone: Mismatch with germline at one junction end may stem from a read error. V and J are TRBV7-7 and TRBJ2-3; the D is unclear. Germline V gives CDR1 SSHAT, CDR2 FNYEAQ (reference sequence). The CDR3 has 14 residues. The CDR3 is CASSPQLTGDTQYF. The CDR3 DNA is TGTGCTAGCAGCCCTCAGTTGACCGGGGATACGCAGTATTTT.

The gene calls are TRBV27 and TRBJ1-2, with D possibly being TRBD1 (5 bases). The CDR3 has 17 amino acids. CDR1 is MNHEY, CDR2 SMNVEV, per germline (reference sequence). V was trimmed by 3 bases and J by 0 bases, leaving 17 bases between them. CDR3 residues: CASSFKGNTLSNYGYTF. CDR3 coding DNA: TGTGCCAGCAGTTTCAAGGGGAACACCCTATCTAACTATGGCTACACCTTC.

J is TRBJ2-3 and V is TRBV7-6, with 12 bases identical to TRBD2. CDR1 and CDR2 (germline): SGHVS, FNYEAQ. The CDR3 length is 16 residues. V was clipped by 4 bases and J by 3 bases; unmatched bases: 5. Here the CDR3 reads CASSSLLAGGTDTQYF. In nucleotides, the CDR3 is TGTGCCAGCAGCTCCCTCCTAGCGGGAGGGACAGATACGCAGTATTTT.

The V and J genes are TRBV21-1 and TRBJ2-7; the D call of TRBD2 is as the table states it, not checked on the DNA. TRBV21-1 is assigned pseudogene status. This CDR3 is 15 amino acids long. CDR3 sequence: CASSKVGLAAGEQYF. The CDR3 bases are TGTGCCAGCAGCAAAGTCGGCCTAGCTGCTGGTGAGCAGTACTTC.

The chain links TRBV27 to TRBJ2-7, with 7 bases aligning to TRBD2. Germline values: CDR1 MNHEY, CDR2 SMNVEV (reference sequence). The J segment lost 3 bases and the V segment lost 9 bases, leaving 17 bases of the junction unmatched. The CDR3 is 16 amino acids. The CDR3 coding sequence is TGTGCCAGTAAGGTAGCGGGCGGGGGTCTGGTCTACGAGCAGTACTTC. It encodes CASKVAGGGLVYEQYF.

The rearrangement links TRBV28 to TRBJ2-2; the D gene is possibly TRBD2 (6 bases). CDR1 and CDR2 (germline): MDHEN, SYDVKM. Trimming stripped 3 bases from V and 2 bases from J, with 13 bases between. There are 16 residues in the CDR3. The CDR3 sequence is CASSFGGRKNTGELFF. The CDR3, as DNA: TGTGCCAGCAGTTTCGGGGGACGGAAAAACACCGGGGAGCTGTTTTTT.

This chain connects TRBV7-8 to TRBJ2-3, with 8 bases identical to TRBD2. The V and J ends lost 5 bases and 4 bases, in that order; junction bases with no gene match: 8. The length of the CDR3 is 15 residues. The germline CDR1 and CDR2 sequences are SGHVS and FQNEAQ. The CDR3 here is CASSPRAGVSDTQYF. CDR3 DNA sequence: TGTGCCAGCAGCCCAAGAGCGGGAGTGTCAGATACGCAGTATTTT. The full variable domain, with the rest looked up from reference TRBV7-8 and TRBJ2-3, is GAGVSQSPRYKVAKRGQDVALRCDPISGHVSLFWYQQALGQGPEFLTYFQNEAQLDKSGLPSDRFFAERPEGSVSTLKIQRTQQEDSAVYLCASSPRAGVSDTQYFGPGTRLTVL.

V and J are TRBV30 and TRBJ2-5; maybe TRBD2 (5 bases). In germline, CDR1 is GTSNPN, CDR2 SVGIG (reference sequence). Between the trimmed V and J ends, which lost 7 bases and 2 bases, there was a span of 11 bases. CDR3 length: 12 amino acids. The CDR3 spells CAYGLAQETQYF. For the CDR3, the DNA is TGTGCCTATGGACTGGCTCAAGAGACCCAGTACTTC.

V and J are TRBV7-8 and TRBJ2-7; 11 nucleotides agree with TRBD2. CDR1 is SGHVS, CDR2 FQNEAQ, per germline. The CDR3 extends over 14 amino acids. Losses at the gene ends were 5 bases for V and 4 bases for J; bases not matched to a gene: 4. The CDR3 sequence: CASSPSGRTYEQYF. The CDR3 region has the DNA TGTGCCAGCAGCCCTAGCGGGAGGACTTACGAGCAGTACTTC. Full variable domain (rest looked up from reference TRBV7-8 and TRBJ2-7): GAGVSQSPRYKVAKRGQDVALRCDPISGHVSLFWYQQALGQGPEFLTYFQNEAQLDKSGLPSDRFFAERPEGSVSTLKIQRTQQEDSAVYLCASSPSGRTYEQYFGPGTRLTVT.

This CDR3 is CSVEDRESSGANVLTF. CDR3 DNA sequence: TGCAGCGTTGAAGACCGCGAGAGCTCTGGGGCCAACGTCCTGACTTTC. This chain uses TRBV29-1 with TRBJ2-6; D uncertain. CDR1 is SQVTM, CDR2 ANQGSEA, per germline. The CDR3 covers 16 residues. V was shortened by 0 bases and J by 0 bases, with 9 bases between the two germline ends.

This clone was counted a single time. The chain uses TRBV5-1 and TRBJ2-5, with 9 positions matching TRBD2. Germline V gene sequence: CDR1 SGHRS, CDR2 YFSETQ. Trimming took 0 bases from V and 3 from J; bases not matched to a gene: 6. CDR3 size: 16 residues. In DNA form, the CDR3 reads TGCGCCAGCAGCTTGGGGGCTAGCGGGAACAAAGAGACCCAGTACTTC. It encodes CASSLGASGNKETQYF. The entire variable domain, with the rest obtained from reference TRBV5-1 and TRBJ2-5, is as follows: KAGVTQTPRYLIKTRGQQVTLSCSPISGHRSVSWYQQTPGQGLQFLFEYFSETQRNKGNFPGRFSGRQFSNSRSEMNVSTLELGDSALYLCASSLGASGNKETQYFGPGTRLLVL.